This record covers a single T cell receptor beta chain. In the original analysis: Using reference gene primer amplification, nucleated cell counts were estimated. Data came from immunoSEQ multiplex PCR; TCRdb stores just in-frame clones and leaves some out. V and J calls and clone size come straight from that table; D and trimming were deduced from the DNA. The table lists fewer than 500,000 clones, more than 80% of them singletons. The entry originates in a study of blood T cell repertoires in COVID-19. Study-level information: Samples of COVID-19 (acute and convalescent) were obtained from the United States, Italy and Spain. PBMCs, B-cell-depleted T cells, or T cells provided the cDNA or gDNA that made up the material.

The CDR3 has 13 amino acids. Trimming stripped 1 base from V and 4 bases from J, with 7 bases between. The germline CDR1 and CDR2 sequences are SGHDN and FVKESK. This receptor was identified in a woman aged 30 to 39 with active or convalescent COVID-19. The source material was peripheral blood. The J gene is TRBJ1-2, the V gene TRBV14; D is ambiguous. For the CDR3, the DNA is TGTGCCAGCAGCCAAGGGGCGGGCTATGGCTACACCTTC. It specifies CASSQGAGYGYTF.